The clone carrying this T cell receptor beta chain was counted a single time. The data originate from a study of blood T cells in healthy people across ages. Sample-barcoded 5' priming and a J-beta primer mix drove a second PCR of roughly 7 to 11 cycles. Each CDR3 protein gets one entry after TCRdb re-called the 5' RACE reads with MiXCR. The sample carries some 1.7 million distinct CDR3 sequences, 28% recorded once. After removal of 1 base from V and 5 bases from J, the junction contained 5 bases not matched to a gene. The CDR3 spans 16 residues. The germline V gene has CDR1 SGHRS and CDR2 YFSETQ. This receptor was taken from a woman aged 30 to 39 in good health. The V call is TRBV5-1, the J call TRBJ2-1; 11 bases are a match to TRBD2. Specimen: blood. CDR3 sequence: CASSLPGTSGHNEQFF. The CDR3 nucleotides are TGCGCCAGCAGCTTGCCCGGGACTAGCGGCCACAATGAGCAGTTCTTC. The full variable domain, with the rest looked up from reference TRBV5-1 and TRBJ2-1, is KAGVTQTPRYLIKTRGQQVTLSCSPISGHRSVSWYQQTPGQGLQFLFEYFSETQRNKGNFPGRFSGRQFSNSRSEMNVSTLELGDSALYLCASSLPGTSGHNEQFFGPGTRLTVL.